Following are 21 T cell receptor beta chains from one sample sequenced in a study of human T cells and chemical hapten exposure. TCRdb reprocessed the RACE reads with MiXCR, giving one entry per CDR3 protein. The sample comprises 340,000 or so distinct CDR3 sequences, around 7% of which are singletons, and 8.4% rests with the top ten. Time point meaning: patch test 1, 2 weeks after DPC sensitization. This sample's treatment: therapeutic diphenylcyclopropenone sensitization with weekly scalp DPC. The sequencing used whole blood, collected in connection with sensitization to the hapten diphenylcyclopropenone (DPC). The receptors stem from a young woman with alopecia areata. Some clones in this sample may be carry-over from other donors' samples.

This rearrangement joins TRBV2 to TRBJ2-5; 9 nucleotides agree with TRBD1. The junction had 13 bases not matched to a gene; V was cut back by 7 bases and J by 4 bases. The germline gives CDR1 SNHLY, CDR2 FYNNEI. This CDR3 has 16 amino acids. The CDR3 protein is CASTPTQGQGGETQYF. The CDR3 nucleotides are TGTGCCAGCACCCCAACGCAGGGACAGGGTGGAGAGACCCAGTACTTC.

V and J are TRBV5-1 and TRBJ2-3; D not certain. This CDR3 spans 15 amino acids. Trimming stripped 5 bases from V and 2 bases from J, with 15 bases between. Germline CDR1 and CDR2: SGHRS and YFSETQ. CDR3 in amino acids: CASRPTERATDTQYF. CDR3 nucleotide sequence: TGCGCCAGCAGGCCCACCGAAAGGGCCACAGATACGCAGTATTTT.

This rearrangement joins TRBV6-6 to TRBJ2-7, with D possibly TRBD2 on 6 matching bases. There are 14 residues in the CDR3. Germline CDR1 MNHNY, CDR2 SVGAGI (reference sequence). V was trimmed by 0 bases and J by 5 bases, leaving 11 bases between them. CDR3 DNA: TGTGCCAGCAGTTACTCGCGGGACCCGAACGAGCAGTACTTC. It translates to CASSYSRDPNEQYF.

This clonotype was seen a handful of times. This chain connects TRBV12-3 or TRBV12-4 to TRBJ1-1; weak D call: TRBD1 (5 bases). The CDR3 covers 15 residues. V was pared by 3 bases and J by 0 bases, with 11 bases between. The CDR3: CASSFEGQLNTEAFF. For the CDR3, the DNA is TGTGCCAGCAGTTTTGAGGGGCAGTTGAACACTGAAGCTTTCTTT.

This chain links TRBV11-1 with TRBJ2-6; D not resolved. The V end was cut by 5 bases, the J end by 1 base, with 12 bases between. The CDR3 contains 16 residues. CDR1 is SGHAT, CDR2 FQDESV, per germline (reference sequence). The CDR3 is CASSVLRTSGANVLTF. CDR3 in DNA: TGTGCCAGCAGCGTTCTTAGGACGTCTGGGGCCAACGTCCTGACTTTC. The variable domain in full, with the rest retrieved from reference TRBV11-1 and TRBJ2-6, is EAEVAQSPRYKITEKSQAVAFWCDPISGHATLYWYRQILGQGPELLVQFQDESVVDDSQLPKDRFSAERLKGVDSTLKIQPAELGDSAMYLCASSVLRTSGANVLTFGAGSRLTVL.

This clonotype has a handful of counts. The rearrangement uses TRBV7-4 and TRBJ1-1; the D gene is possibly TRBD1 (6 bases). V shed 5 bases and J shed 2 bases, with 12 bases lying between them. This CDR3 has 14 residues. From germline, CDR1 is SGHVT and CDR2 SQSDAQ. CDR3 residues: CASSRTASNTEAFF. The CDR3 DNA sequence: TGTGCCAGCAGCCGGACAGCCTCAAACACTGAAGCTTTCTTT.

CDR3 DNA: TGTGCCAGCAGCTTAGAAGGGATGGACTATGGCTACACCTTC. This codes for CASSLEGMDYGYTF. The J gene is TRBJ1-2, the V gene TRBV7-3, with unresolved D. CDR1 and CDR2 from the germline V gene are SGHTA and FQGTGA. V was trimmed by 2 bases and J by 3 bases, leaving 10 bases between them. CDR3 length: 14 amino acids. The full variable domain, its missing parts supplied by reference TRBV7-3 and TRBJ1-2, is GAGVSQTPSNKVTEKGKYVELRCDPISGHTALYWYRQSLGQGPEFLIYFQGTGAADDSGLPNDRFFAVRPEGSVSTLKIQRTERGDSAVYLCASSLEGMDYGYTFGSGTRLTVV.

J is TRBJ2-7 and V is TRBV7-9; D is ambiguous. The CDR3 covers 12 residues. The germline CDR1 and CDR2 sequences are SEHNR and FQNEAQ (reference sequence). Deletions cut 4 bases from V and 2 bases from J, with 6 bases between. In DNA form, the CDR3 reads TGTGCCAGCAGCTCGGACCCCTACGAGCAGTACTTC. Translating it yields CASSSDPYEQYF. The entire variable domain, with the rest obtained from reference TRBV7-9 and TRBJ2-7, is as follows: DTGVSQNPRHKITKRGQNVTFRCDPISEHNRLYWYRQTLGQGPEFLTYFQNEAQLEKSRLLSDRFSAERPKGSFSTLEIQRTEQGDSAMYLCASSSDPYEQYFGPGTRLTVT.

The J gene is TRBJ1-4, the V gene TRBV5-1, with TRBD1 identical over 8 bases. V dropped 4 bases and J dropped 7; count of bases not matched to a gene: 12. The CDR3 has 16 residues. Germline lookup yields CDR1 SGHRS and CDR2 YFSETQ. The CDR3 reads CASSANVQGVGEKLFF. For the CDR3, the DNA is TGCGCCAGCAGCGCGAACGTACAGGGGGTTGGTGAAAAACTGTTTTTT.

Ten or more counts support this clonotype. The V gene is TRBV11-2, the J gene TRBJ2-5; 11 bases align to TRBD1. Germline V gene data show CDR1 as SGHAT and CDR2 as FQNNGV. V shed 1 base and J 4 bases; nucleotides not matched to a gene: 8. This CDR3 is 17 amino acids long. This CDR3 is CASSLVTRTGGRETQYF. DNA for the CDR3: TGTGCCAGCAGCTTAGTTACCAGGACAGGGGGCAGAGAGACCCAGTACTTC.

The V call is TRBV12-3 or TRBV12-4, the J call TRBJ1-6; 8 bases fit TRBD1. The CDR3 is 14 amino acids. V trimming: 3 bases; J trimming: 11 bases; junction bases outside the gene matches: 6. Written as DNA, the CDR3 is TGTGCCAGCAGTTTTCAGGGGGCGGCGGCACCCCTCCACTTT. It codes for CASSFQGAAAPLHF.

This clonotype was seen many times. The chain couples TRBV5-1 to TRBJ2-7; D call uncertain. Trimming cost V 2 bases and J 5 bases, with 11 bases left between them. This CDR3 spans 13 amino acids. Germline loops: CDR1 SGHRS, CDR2 YFSETQ. CDR3: CASSLLYGDEQYF. As DNA, the CDR3 is TGCGCCAGCAGCTTACTATACGGAGACGAGCAGTACTTC.

This clonotype showed up just a few times. The V gene is TRBV4-3, the J gene TRBJ2-3; D gene uncertain. This CDR3 region has 15 residues. CDR1 and CDR2 (germline): LGHNA, YSLEER. V lost 0 bases and J 2 bases, leaving 9 bases between the germline ends. The CDR3 DNA follows: TGCGCCAGCAGCCAAGATGACGGCATCACAGATACGCAGTATTTT. This translates into CASSQDDGITDTQYF.

In this sample, this clonotype turned up many times. One junction end disagrees with the germline gene, perhaps due to a read error. The chain recombines TRBV5-1 with TRBJ1-5; D is uncertain. This CDR3 has 14 amino acids. Germline values: CDR1 SGHRS, CDR2 YFSETQ. DNA of the CDR3: TGTGCCAGCAGTTTAGGAGGGAGCAATCAGCCCCAGCATTTT. It translates to CASSLGGSNQPQHF. The full variable domain, its missing parts supplied by reference TRBV5-1 and TRBJ1-5, is KAGVTQTPRYLIKTRGQQVTLSCSPISGHRSVSWYQQTPGQGLQFLFEYFSETQRNKGNFPGRFSGRQFSNSRSEMNVSTLELGDSALYLCASSLGGSNQPQHFGDGTRLSIL.

The CDR3 here is CASSPIAGGTEAFF. The CDR3 nucleotides are TGCGCCAGCAGTCCTATCGCAGGGGGCACTGAAGCTTTCTTT. The chain employs TRBV10-2 and TRBJ1-1; 7 bases fit TRBD1. The CDR3 consists of 14 residues. Trimming cost V 5 bases and J 4 bases; bases outside gene matches: 7. The germline CDR1 and CDR2 sequences are WSHSY and SAAADI.

This chain joins TRBV6-2 or TRBV6-3 and TRBJ1-1, with D unclear. Germline V gene lookup returns CDR1 MNHEY and CDR2 SVGEGT. Trimming took off 2 bases at V and 2 bases at J, with 15 bases between the two ends. There are 16 residues in the CDR3. CDR3 DNA: TGTGCCAGCAGTTACGGCAGTTTCGGTCCAAACACTGAAGCTTTCTTT. It specifies CASSYGSFGPNTEAFF.

The chain joins TRBV12-3 or TRBV12-4 to TRBJ1-4, with D perhaps TRBD1 (5 bases). The CDR3 consists of 16 residues. Trimming removed 4 bases at V and 5 bases at J, with 17 bases between. This CDR3 reads CASSYRRDRFNEKLFF. For the CDR3, the DNA is TGTGCCAGCAGTTACCGTCGGGACCGTTTCAATGAAAAACTGTTTTTT.

The table lists this clonotype with a few counts. J is TRBJ1-6 and V is TRBV7-2, with 8 bases fitting TRBD1. This CDR3 has 16 residues. The germline V gene has CDR1 SGHTA and CDR2 FQGNSA. Trimming cost V 0 bases and J 10 bases; bases outside gene matches: 8. The DNA of the CDR3 is TGTGCCAGCAGCTTAGCAGGACAGGGTGTTAAATCACCCCTCCACTTT. It yields the protein CASSLAGQGVKSPLHF.

This clonotype was picked up a small number of times. The chain links TRBV5-4 to TRBJ2-5, with TRBD2 matching over 10 bases. Losses at the gene ends were 7 bases for V and 4 bases for J; bases not matched to a gene: 10. CDR3 length: 15 amino acids. CDR1 SGHNT and CDR2 YYREEE come from the germline V gene (reference sequence). The CDR3 DNA reads TGTGCCAGCGCGGCTAGCGGGGGAATAAGAGAGACCCAGTACTTC. Amino acids: CASAASGGIRETQYF.

This clonotype was seen a few times. The chain links TRBV7-9 to TRBJ2-7, with D maybe TRBD1 (5 bases). V dropped 5 bases and J dropped 3 bases, with 17 bases sitting between them. Germline-derived CDR1 and CDR2 are SEHNR and FQNEAQ (reference sequence). The CDR3 contains 15 residues. Here the CDR3 DNA reads TGTGCCAGCAGCCCTGGCCCCAGGGCCAACTACGAGCAGTACTTC. Translation gives CASSPGPRANYEQYF.

This rearrangement joins TRBV4-1 to TRBJ2-3, with D tentatively TRBD1 (5 bases). The CDR3 is made up of 15 amino acids. Trimming shortened V by 4 bases and J by 2 bases, and 13 bases separated the two germline ends. Germline V gives CDR1 MGHRA, CDR2 YSYEKL. The CDR3 DNA reads as TGCGCCAGCAGCCCCCGACAGAAACCCACAGATACGCAGTATTTT. Amino acid sequence: CASSPRQKPTDTQYF.